This T cell receptor beta chain is drawn from a study of cytomegalovirus exposure and HLA in healthy donors. Notes on the study in general: It was reported in a later analysis that an Asian-associated ancestry cluster showed fewer N-insertions than the 666-donor mean.

Primers for the PCR totalled 60 Vbeta and 13 Jbeta. Clones were read by immunoSEQ multiplex PCR, and TCRdb kept only the in-frame ones, dropping some. The sample consists of some 180,000 clones, approximately 78% of them appearing once. Worth noting for this clone: Antigen: not known.

Trimming pared 6 bases from V and 1 base from J, leaving 13 bases between. Germline lookup yields CDR1 MDHEN and CDR2 SYDVKM. This CDR3 spans 16 amino acids. Sequenced material: PBMCs. This clonotype was sampled from a woman in her 30s in good health and CMV-seropositive. The rearrangement joins TRBV28 to TRBJ2-6; D may be TRBD1 (6 bases). CDR3 sequence (DNA): TGTGCCAGCAGCCGCCCTACAGGGTCTGGGGCCAACGTCCTGACTTTC. It encodes CASSRPTGSGANVLTF. Full variable domain (remainder filled in from reference TRBV28 and TRBJ2-6): DVKVTQSSRYLVKRTGEKVFLECVQDMDHENMFWYRQDPGLGLRLIYFSYDVKMKEKGDIPEGYSVSREKKERFSLILESASTNQTSMYLCASSRPTGSGANVLTFGAGSRLTVL.